Below are 26 T cell receptor beta chains sequenced from a single sample in a study of blood T cells in healthy people across ages. The use of a sample-barcoded 5' primer and a J-beta primer mix characterized a second PCR of about 7 to 12 cycles. Via MiXCR, TCRdb re-called the 5' RACE reads, giving one row per CDR3 protein. The sample lists around 1,900,000 distinct CDR3 sequences, around 40% occurring once. Sequencing was done on a sample of blood. These receptors all stem from a human donor in good health.

V is TRBV28 and J is TRBJ2-7; the match to TRBD2 covers 10 bases. J was trimmed by 2 bases and V by 1 base; bases with no gene match: 8. Germline lookup yields CDR1 MDHEN and CDR2 SYDVKM. This CDR3 region has 17 residues. The CDR3 region is CASSLSPSGGLTYEQYF. DNA for the CDR3: TGTGCCAGCAGTTTATCTCCTAGCGGGGGCCTAACCTACGAGCAGTACTTC.

The chain joins TRBV4-1 to TRBJ2-7; tentative D call: TRBD1 (5 bases). The CDR3 contains 14 residues. Trimming left V 5 bases short and J 4 bases short, with 15 bases between. CDR1 is MGHRA and CDR2 is YSYEKL in the germline V gene. CDR3 sequence (DNA): TGCGCCAGCAGCTGGGGCAGACCCACATACGAGCAGTACTTC. Its protein product is CASSWGRPTYEQYF.

This clonotype was counted between two and nine times. The chain joins TRBV7-2 to TRBJ2-7; D perhaps matches TRBD2 (6 bases). This CDR3 has 15 residues. Germline V gene data show CDR1 as SGHTA and CDR2 as FQGNSA. V was cut by 1 base and J by 3 bases, with 13 bases left in between. The CDR3 DNA reads TGTGCCAGCAGCTTAGTTGGGCGGGGTCACTACGAGCAGTACTTC. Its protein is CASSLVGRGHYEQYF.

This chain connects TRBV5-4 to TRBJ2-5; D is unresolved. CDR3 length equals 15 residues. CDR1 and CDR2 (germline): SGHNT, YYREEE (reference sequence). V lost 0 bases and J lost 2, with 11 bases in between. The CDR3 coding sequence is TGTGCCAGCAGCTTGGTGGTCGGCAGTCAAGAGACCCAGTACTTC. Amino acids: CASSLVVGSQETQYF. Full variable domain (remainder filled in from reference TRBV5-4 and TRBJ2-5): ETGVTQSPTHLIKTRGQQVTLRCSSQSGHNTVSWYQQALGQGPQFIFQYYREEENGRGNFPPRFSGLQFPNYSSELNVNALELDDSALYLCASSLVVGSQETQYFGPGTRLLVL.

This clonotype has more than one count but fewer than ten. J is TRBJ2-1 and V is TRBV5-1, with D possibly TRBD1 on 5 matching bases. The CDR3 covers 12 residues. With 1 base removed from V and 11 bases from J, the gap between germline ends came to 10 bases. Germline V lookup: CDR1 SGHRS, CDR2 YFSETQ. In DNA form, the CDR3 reads TGCGCCAGCAGCTTGCAGGGATCCAAGCAGTTCTTC. Protein sequence: CASSLQGSKQFF.

The rearrangement uses TRBV20-1 and TRBJ2-3, with D perhaps matching TRBD1 (5 bases). The CDR3 contains 13 residues. V was shortened by 4 bases and J by 2 bases, with 10 bases between the two germline ends. The germline CDR1 and CDR2 sequences are DFQATT and SNEGSKA (reference sequence). The CDR3 DNA follows: TGCAGTGCTATAGGGGTGTTCACAGATACGCAGTATTTT. Its protein is CSAIGVFTDTQYF.

CDR3 in DNA: TGTGCCAGCAGCTTATTCCCGGGGCCGAGCTCCTACAATGAGCAGTTCTTC. Translating it yields CASSLFPGPSSYNEQFF. This chain uses TRBV11-2 with TRBJ2-1; either TRBD1 or TRBD2 may fit D (5 bases each). Per the germline V gene, CDR1 is SGHAT and CDR2 is FQNNGV. The CDR3 has 17 amino acids. Trimming left V 2 bases short and J 0 bases short, with 14 bases between.

This chain connects TRBV5-1 to TRBJ2-7, with TRBD1 matching 9 bases. Germline V gene data show CDR1 as SGHRS and CDR2 as YFSETQ. V shed 4 bases and J 5 bases; nucleotides not matched to a gene: 10. CDR3 length: 15 residues. CDR3 region: CASSHGQGISHEQYF. The CDR3 DNA sequence: TGCGCCAGCAGCCACGGACAGGGGATATCCCACGAGCAGTACTTC. The full variable domain, in which reference TRBV5-1 and TRBJ2-7 provide the parts outside the CDR3, is KAGVTQTPRYLIKTRGQQVTLSCSPISGHRSVSWYQQTPGQGLQFLFEYFSETQRNKGNFPGRFSGRQFSNSRSEMNVSTLELGDSALYLCASSHGQGISHEQYFGPGTRLTVT.

This clonotype was counted between two and nine times. V gene TRBV29-1 combines with J gene TRBJ2-3; D is unclear. From germline, CDR1 is SQVTM and CDR2 ANQGSEA. Trimming took off 6 bases at V and 2 bases at J, with 6 bases between the two ends. This CDR3 is 11 amino acids long. The CDR3 DNA follows: TGCAGCGTCAGATACACAGATACGCAGTATTTT. It codes for CSVRYTDTQYF.

This clonotype was detected only a few times. The J gene is TRBJ1-5, the V gene TRBV6-2 or TRBV6-3; no reliable D call. Germline loops: CDR1 MNHEY, CDR2 SVGEGT. With 2 bases removed from V and 3 bases from J, the gap between germline ends came to 8 bases. The length of the CDR3 is 14 residues. The chain's CDR3 is CASSYRGLNQPQHF. The CDR3 nucleotides read TGTGCCAGCAGTTACAGAGGACTCAATCAGCCCCAGCATTTT.

The J gene is TRBJ1-1, the V gene TRBV5-1; perhaps TRBD1 as D (5 bases). V shed 3 bases and J shed 1 base, with 10 bases lying between them. The CDR3 is made up of 14 amino acids. The V gene's germline CDR1 is SGHRS and CDR2 YFSETQ. The CDR3 here is CASSSVTANTEAFF. In DNA form, the CDR3 reads TGCGCCAGCAGCTCGGTGACAGCGAACACTGAAGCTTTCTTT.

This clonotype showed up just a few times. This chain connects TRBV2 to TRBJ1-2; 9 nucleotides agree with TRBD1. J lost 8 bases, V lost 8 bases, and 15 bases had no gene match. Germline CDR1 SNHLY, CDR2 FYNNEI. The CDR3 covers 15 residues. In DNA, the CDR3 is TGTGCCAGCCGGCCGGGACAGGGAATAATTGGGGGCTACACCTTC. The encoded protein is CASRPGQGIIGGYTF.

This clonotype has only a few counts. This rearrangement joins TRBV7-2 to TRBJ1-4, with D unresolved. V lost 0 bases and J lost 11, with 13 bases in between. Per germline, CDR1 SGHTA and CDR2 FQGNSA. The CDR3 extends over 14 amino acids. The CDR3 DNA reads TGTGCCAGCAGCTTAGCCACTTCATCAACTAAACTGTTTTTT. Amino acid sequence: CASSLATSSTKLFF.

This clonotype was recorded a few times. J is TRBJ2-5 and V is TRBV20-1, with 7 bases fitting TRBD1. TRBJ2-7 explains the end of the DNA better; the J call may be wrong. The CDR3 has 15 residues. Germline V gene sequence: CDR1 DFQATT, CDR2 SNEGSKA (reference sequence). CDR3 amino acids: CSARSSTGYSNEQYF. For the CDR3, the DNA is TGCAGTGCTAGAAGCTCGACAGGGTATAGTAACGAGCAGTACTTC.

This clonotype was seen a handful of times. CDR3 nucleotide sequence: TGTGCCAGCAGTTGGGGATGGCCTGAAGCTTTCTTT. It encodes CASSWGWPEAFF. This chain connects TRBV6-2 or TRBV6-3 to TRBJ1-1, with D unclear. CDR3 length: 12 residues. CDR1 MNHEY and CDR2 SVGEGT come from the germline V gene. The ends were cut back, 4 bases at V and 6 bases at J, with 9 bases in the middle.

As concerns this clonotype: The DNA is left out, because the CDR3 cannot be placed on it with certainty; the CDR3 is given as TCRdb lists it. This chain links TRBV11-1 with TRBJ2-3; the table's D call TRBD1 went unverified against the DNA. Germline-derived CDR1 and CDR2 are SGHAT and FQDESV (reference sequence). Inclusive of both ends, the CDR3 amounts to 23 amino acids. The CDR3 sequence is CASSRLGDAPDTFGSGSTDTQYF.

This clonotype has a handful of counts. The rearrangement uses TRBV7-2 and TRBJ2-1; the D is unclear. The CDR3 contains 11 residues. The V and J ends lost 6 bases and 6 bases respectively, with 6 bases between them. Germline V gives CDR1 SGHTA, CDR2 FQGNSA. CDR3 loop: CASRQINEQFF. The CDR3 DNA follows: TGTGCCAGCAGGCAAATCAATGAGCAGTTCTTC.

In this sample, this clonotype turned up a few times. This rearrangement joins TRBV29-1 to TRBJ1-2; tentative D call: TRBD1 (6 bases). The CDR3 length is 13 residues. Trimming pared 0 bases from V and 4 bases from J, leaving 9 bases between. The germline gives CDR1 SQVTM, CDR2 ANQGSEA. The CDR3 DNA reads as TGCAGCGTTGAAGATGGACAGTTCTATGGCTACACCTTC. Translation: CSVEDGQFYGYTF. The whole variable domain, filled in from reference TRBV29-1 and TRBJ1-2, reads SAVISQKPSRDICQRGTSLTIQCQVDSQVTMMFWYRQQPGQSLTLIATANQGSEATYESGFVIDKFPISRPNLTFSTLTVSNMSPEDSSIYLCSVEDGQFYGYTFGSGTRLTVV.

The chain recombines TRBV6-5 with TRBJ2-1; the match to TRBD2 covers 8 bases. Losses at the gene ends were 2 bases for V and 8 bases for J; bases not matched to a gene: 14. Germline CDR1 and CDR2: MNHEY and SVGAGI. CDR3 size: 17 residues. As DNA, the CDR3 is TGTGCCAGCAGTTACGGTGCCGTAGCGGGGCGGTGGGATGAGCAGTTCTTC. Amino acids: CASSYGAVAGRWDEQFF.

Only a few counts were recorded for this clonotype. This chain connects TRBV10-3 to TRBJ2-7; TRBD2 is a possible D gene (5 bases). The germline V gene encodes CDR1 ENHRY and CDR2 SYGVKD. V lost 4 bases and J 3 bases, leaving 7 bases between the germline ends. The length of the CDR3 is 12 residues. The CDR3 DNA sequence: TGTGCCATCAGTGGAGGGATCTACGAGCAGTACTTC. Protein product: CAISGGIYEQYF.

This chain connects TRBV5-6 to TRBJ1-6, with D possibly matching TRBD1 (6 bases). Deletions cut 2 bases from V and 9 bases from J, with 15 bases between. There are 15 residues in the CDR3. The germline CDR1 and CDR2 sequences are SGHDT and YYEEEE. The CDR3 DNA is TGTGCCAGCAGCTTTTACAGACAGGAAATTTCACCCCTCCACTTT. Its translation is CASSFYRQEISPLHF.

This chain links TRBV28 with TRBJ1-2; D is uncertain. Germline lookup yields CDR1 MDHEN and CDR2 SYDVKM. With 6 bases removed from V and 3 bases from J, the gap between germline ends came to 11 bases. The CDR3 sequence is 13 residues long. CDR3: CASSGSVDYGYTF. CDR3 nucleotides: TGTGCCAGCAGCGGCAGTGTAGACTATGGCTACACCTTC.

The chain couples TRBV6-2 or TRBV6-3 to TRBJ2-2; D uncertain. Trimming cost V 6 bases and J 4 bases, with 9 bases left between them. The CDR3 has 13 amino acids. CDR1 and CDR2 (germline): MNHEY, SVGEGT. CDR3 residues: CASSPYITGELFF. In nucleotides, the CDR3 is TGTGCCAGCAGCCCCTACATCACCGGGGAGCTGTTTTTT.

The chain joins TRBV12-3 or TRBV12-4 to TRBJ2-7; 7 nucleotides match TRBD1. V lost 5 bases, J lost 3 bases, and 16 bases stayed unmatched. The length of the CDR3 is 17 residues. This CDR3 is CASSRQAGTVSCYEQYF. DNA of the CDR3: TGTGCCAGCAGTCGACAGGCCGGGACAGTTAGCTGCTACGAGCAGTACTTC.

Note on this clonotype: Germline and junction disagree at one end, which may indicate a read error. The chain recombines TRBV11-3 with TRBJ2-5, with 7 bases that match TRBD2. Germline-derived CDR1 and CDR2 are SGHNT and YENEEA. This CDR3 has 19 amino acids. CDR3 in amino acids: CASSPGSGARGLLQGTQYF. The DNA for the CDR3 is TGTGCCAGCAGCCCAGGTAGTGGGGCTCGGGGACTATTACAAGGGACCCAGTACTTC.

This chain connects TRBV5-1 to TRBJ1-1; D gene ambiguous. The CDR3 is 13 amino acids. The V end was cut by 5 bases, the J end by 3 bases, with 11 bases between. Germline CDR1 is SGHRS and CDR2 is YFSETQ. The CDR3, as DNA: TGCGCCAGCAGTTATTCGGGCCACACTGAAGCTTTCTTT. Residues: CASSYSGHTEAFF. Complete variable domain (other parts from reference TRBV5-1 and TRBJ1-1): KAGVTQTPRYLIKTRGQQVTLSCSPISGHRSVSWYQQTPGQGLQFLFEYFSETQRNKGNFPGRFSGRQFSNSRSEMNVSTLELGDSALYLCASSYSGHTEAFFGQGTRLTVV.